The present entry profiles one TCR beta chain with its context. Its antigen remains unidentified. This specimen comes from a study of shared clonotypes between healthy human individuals. Generated by immunoSEQ multiplex PCR, the TCRdb table keeps only in-frame clones and is missing some. Found here are roughly 590,000 clones, around 95% of them singletons; the top ten hold about 0.11%. V dropped 9 bases and J dropped 4; count of bases not matched to a gene: 10. Germline CDR1 is MDHEN and CDR2 is SYDVKM. The CDR3 contains 15 residues. The naive CD8 subset, CD45RO-negative cells positively selected for CCR7, excluded terminally differentiated effector memory CD45RA+ cells. General study findings and limits: Relative to their counterparts shared across all four donors, non-shared clonotypes exhibited diminished generation probabilities.

The V gene is TRBV28, the J gene TRBJ2-3, with TRBD1 matching over 10 bases. The sample was naive CD8+ T cells sorted from blood. This TCR was sampled from a woman aged 30 to 39 in good health. For the CDR3, the DNA is TGTGCCAGTTCCTACGGGACAGGGGAACCAGATACGCAGTATTTT. Protein: CASSYGTGEPDTQYF.